This T cell receptor (beta chain) was captured in a study of post-analysis software for immune sequencing data. Study information: Patients had relapsing-remitting, secondary progressive or progressive-relapsing multiple sclerosis; some lacked subtype.

CDR1 is MNHEY, CDR2 SMNVEV, per germline (reference sequence). Deletions cut 2 bases from V and 13 bases from J, with 18 bases between. This CDR3 comprises 14 residues. About this clonotype: Its specificity is unknown.

Whole-study results and caveats: Among multiple sclerosis patients, normalized Chao1 diversity was significantly below that of controls. Samples sharing a preparation batch grouped tightly together when assessed by F measure. There were about five TRBV segments more frequent in patients than controls, and TRBV5-6, TRBV5-1 and TRBV20-1 were among them.

Sequencing libraries made from TCR beta cDNA carried unique molecular identifiers. TCRdb fed the PCR reads into MiXCR, producing one record per CDR3 protein. Of under 200,000 distinct CDR3 sequences in the sample, approximately 35% were seen once. Sequencing used blood, obtained after autologous hematopoietic stem cell transplantation. The V and J genes are TRBV27 and TRBJ2-4; TRBD1 is a possible D gene (6 bases). The sequence was obtained from a girl under 18 with multiple sclerosis. CDR3 coding DNA: TGTGCCAGCAGTTTAGCAGGGGAGTCTAGGTTGCAGTACTTC. Protein sequence: CASSLAGESRLQYF.